This TCR beta chain was obtained from a study of blood T cell repertoires in COVID-19. About the research overall: T cells, B-cell-depleted T cells, or PBMCs supplied cDNA or gDNA.

Each participant's cohort was designated according to participant-reported clinical history. Someone with COVID-19 had been met by exposed participants within 2 weeks before study entry. In germline, CDR1 is SQVTM, CDR2 ANQGSEA. Germline trimming cut 6 bases from V and 4 bases from J; bases unmatched to any gene: 7. This CDR3 has 13 amino acids. This table comes from immunoSEQ multiplex PCR, and its TCRdb copy is limited to in-frame clones, with some not included. The sample includes about 280,000 clones, approximately 82% of them seen just once. This clone appeared a few times. Sequenced material: PBMCs or T cells enriched from blood (not recorded which). This sequence joins TRBV29-1 and TRBJ2-7, with 9 bases identical to TRBD1. The source of this sequence is a man aged 35 to 55 who had been exposed to COVID-19. The CDR3 DNA follows: TGCAGCGTGGCTAAGGGACAGGGTTACGAGCAGTACTTC. It codes for CSVAKGQGYEQYF.